A selection of T cell receptor beta chains follows, all from one sample in a study of PD-1 blockade in classical Hodgkin lymphoma. Assay: immunoSEQ multiplex PCR; the TCRdb copy retains only in-frame clones and omits some. In the table there are 150,000 or so clones, approximately 81% of which are singletons. Sequenced material: peripheral blood mononuclear cells (PBMCs), taken before the second cycle of nivolumab. These TCRs come from a human donor with classical Hodgkin lymphoma. CDR3s include the opening cysteine and the closing phenylalanine or tryptophan. A D gene is named only where the DNA matches it firmly. The size field is filled for only some rows; it gives once, few, many or a size class.

d_gene	v_gene	j_gene	abundance	CDR3nt	CDR3aa
TRBD2	TRBV7-2	TRBJ2-1	NA	TGTGCCAGCAGCTTTCCGCGGGGGGGTTACAATGAGCAGTTCTTC	CASSFPRGGYNEQFF
TRBD1	TRBV5-4	TRBJ2-7	NA	TGTGCCAGCAGCTTTGGGACAGGGGCCCACGAGCAGTACTTC	CASSFGTGAHEQYF
NA	TRBV7-6	TRBJ2-1	NA	TGTGCCAGCAGCTTAGTCCCCAATGAGCAGTTCTTC	CASSLVPNEQFF
NA	TRBV6-6	TRBJ2-5	NA	TGTGCCAGCAGTTTAAGGGGGATGGTTGGGACCCAGTACTTC	CASSLRGMVGTQYF
NA	TRBV2	TRBJ1-1	NA	TGTGCCAGCAGTGGGGATAGCGGCACTGAAGCTTTCTTT	CASSGDSGTEAFF
TRBD2	TRBV7-7	TRBJ2-5	NA	TGTGCCAGCAGTCCTTGGGCTAGCGGTCGAGAGACCCAGTACTTC	CASSPWASGRETQYF
NA	TRBV28	TRBJ2-2	NA	TGTGCCAGCAGTTTAGCTGGGACCCCCACCGGGGAGCTGTTTTTT	CASSLAGTPTGELFF
TRBD1	TRBV5-1	TRBJ1-2	NA	TGCGCCAGCAGCTTGGGTGGACAGGGGGCGCGTGGCTACACCTTC	CASSLGGQGARGYTF
TRBD2	TRBV19	TRBJ2-1	NA	TGTGCCAGTAGTCGCCCTCAAAGCGGGAAGAGCTCCTACAATGAGCAGTTCTTC	CASSRPQSGKSSYNEQFF
NA	TRBV11-2	TRBJ1-1	NA	TGTGCCAGCAGCTTAGGGACAGCGACTGAAGCTTTCTTT	CASSLGTATEAFF
TRBD1	TRBV28	TRBJ2-3	NA	TGTGCCAGCAGTCCCCCGACAGGGTTTACGCAGTATTTT	CASSPPTGFTQYF
TRBD2	TRBV4-1	TRBJ2-3	NA	TGCGCCAGCAGCCAAGACGTGGGACTAGTTCAGTATTTT	CASSQDVGLVQYF
TRBD2	TRBV7-6	TRBJ2-3	few	TGTGCCAGCAGCCGTGCTAGCGGGAGGGTGGCCACAGATACGCAGTATTTT	CASSRASGRVATDTQYF
TRBD1	TRBV11-2	TRBJ2-5	NA	TGTGCCAGCAGGCCCAGGGGGACCTACCAAGAGACCCAGTACTTC	CASRPRGTYQETQYF
TRBD1	TRBV4-1	TRBJ2-7	few	TGCGCCAGCAGCCAAGATGCGGGACAGGGGGTTTGGCCCTACGAGCAGTACTTC	CASSQDAGQGVWPYEQYF
NA	TRBV18	TRBJ2-3	few	TGTGCCAGCTCCCAAGGACCCGTCACAGATACGCAGTATTTT	CASSQGPVTDTQYF
TRBD2	TRBV2	TRBJ2-3	few	TGTGCCAGCAGAGATGGACTAGCGGGGGGTTACACAGATACGCAGTATTTT	CASRDGLAGGYTDTQYF
TRBD2	TRBV7-6	TRBJ2-1	few	TGTGCCAGCAGCGGGCCCACAGCGGGGGCCTACAATGAGCAGTTCTTC	CASSGPTAGAYNEQFF
NA	TRBV6-1	TRBJ2-7	NA	TGTGCCAGCAGGGGCACAGGGTCGGCTAGTTACGAGCAGTACTTC	CASRGTGSASYEQYF
NA	TRBV7-7	TRBJ1-1	few	TGTGCCAGCTCTCCCGGCCCGAACACTGAAGCTTTCTTT	CASSPGPNTEAFF
NA	TRBV11-2	TRBJ2-5	NA	TGTGCCAGCAGCTTAGAGAGGGGGGGCGCTGGGGCCCAGTACTTC	CASSLERGGAGAQYF
NA	TRBV6-5	TRBJ2-7	few	TGTGCCAGCAGCCCCACCCCCCACGAGCAGTACTTC	CASSPTPHEQYF
TRBD1	TRBV4-3	TRBJ2-4	NA	TGCGCCAGCAGCCAAGGCTGGGGGGGACAGGGGCACATTCAGTACTTC	CASSQGWGGQGHIQYF
NA	TRBV6-5	TRBJ2-1	NA	TGTGCCAGCAGGGTGGGCGGGGATGCCTACAATGAGCAGTTCTTC	CASRVGGDAYNEQFF
TRBD1	TRBV30	TRBJ1-4	NA	TGTGCCTGGGGAGGGGGCTCCGGCCTAAATGAAAAACTGTTTTTT	CAWGGGSGLNEKLFF
NA	TRBV10-3	TRBJ2-3	NA	TGTGCCATCAGTGAGTCATTGGATACGCAGTATTTT	CAISESLDTQYF
TRBD2	TRBV7-3	TRBJ2-1	NA	TGTGCCAGCAGCTTAGATTCGGGAGGTCCATTGGGCAATGAGCAGTTCTTC	CASSLDSGGPLGNEQFF
NA	TRBV6-1	TRBJ2-7	NA	TGTGCCAGCAGGGGGCCGGGCTACGAGCAGTACTTC	CASRGPGYEQYF
NA	TRBV7-9	TRBJ2-7	NA	TGTGCCAGCAGTTTCCTGGACTCATACGAGCAGTACTTC	CASSFLDSYEQYF
TRBD2	TRBV11-2	TRBJ2-7	NA	TGTGCCAGCAGCTCCTACCGTGGGACTAGGACCTACGAGCAGTACTTC	CASSSYRGTRTYEQYF
NA	TRBV18	TRBJ1-3	NA	TGTGCCAGCTCACCTTTGGCCCCGGGCGGATCAGTCGACACCATATATTTT	CASSPLAPGGSVDTIYF
NA	TRBV10-3	TRBJ1-1	few	TGTGCCATCAGTTCCAGCGGAGGGGAAGCTTTCTTT	CAISSSGGEAFF
NA	TRBV5-4	TRBJ2-5	NA	TGTGCCAGCAGTCGGGTTTCCGGGACGTATCTGGAGACCCAGTACTTC	CASSRVSGTYLETQYF
NA	TRBV7-7	TRBJ2-1	NA	TGTGCTAGCAGCTTATCGACAGCGGGCAATGAGCAGTTCTTC	CASSLSTAGNEQFF
NA	TRBV6-6	TRBJ2-2	NA	TGTGCCAGCCGGTGGGACGGGGAGCTGTTTTTT	CASRWDGELFF
NA	TRBV19	TRBJ2-6	few	TGTGCCAGAAACTGGACAGGGAGGGCTCGTGGGGCCAACGTCCTGACTTTC	CARNWTGRARGANVLTF
NA	TRBV7-9	TRBJ1-6	many	TGTGCCAGCAGCTCCCCTAATATCGGGGTGTATAATTCACCCCTCCACTTT	CASSSPNIGVYNSPLHF
TRBD1	TRBV6-1	TRBJ1-2	NA	TGTGCCAGCTTCCGGACAGGGGATGGCTACACCTTC	CASFRTGDGYTF
TRBD2	TRBV7-2	TRBJ2-1	NA	TGTGCCAGCAGTTCCGGGACTAGCGGGAGTCATGAGCAGTTCTTC	CASSSGTSGSHEQFF
TRBD1	TRBV10-3	TRBJ1-2	NA	TGTGCCATCAGCCACGGGACAGTGAACTATGGCTACACCTTC	CAISHGTVNYGYTF
TRBD2	TRBV15	TRBJ2-7	NA	TGTGCCACCAGCAGAGGGGGAGGGGAGCAGTACTTC	CATSRGGGEQYF
NA	TRBV7-8	TRBJ1-5	NA	TGTGCCAGCAGCTTATCAGAGTCTCAGCCCCAGCATTTT	CASSLSESQPQHF
NA	TRBV28	TRBJ1-5	once	TGTGCGGCAGGTGTGGGAATGCGACATCAGCCCCAGCATTTT	CAAGVGMRHQPQHF
TRBD2	TRBV15	TRBJ2-3	NA	TGTGCCACCAGCAGAGGAATAGCGGGGCTCCTACATACGCAGTATTTT	CATSRGIAGLLHTQYF
TRBD1	TRBV25-1	TRBJ2-5	NA	TGTGCCAGCGGGACAGGGGCCAGGGAGACCCAGTACTTC	CASGTGARETQYF
NA	TRBV5-1	TRBJ2-3	once	TGCGCCAGCAGCGTAAACTTCGATTACACAGATACGCAGTATTTT	CASSVNFDYTDTQYF
NA	TRBV10-2	TRBJ2-1	NA	TGCGCCAGCAGTGAATGGGGGGAGCAGTTCTTC	CASSEWGEQFF
NA	TRBV6-5	TRBJ1-4	NA	TGTGCCAGCAGGGATGCAACTAATGAAAAACTGTTTTTT	CASRDATNEKLFF
TRBD2	TRBV10-3	TRBJ2-3	NA	TGTGCCATCAGTACCCATAGCGGGAGAGGCGCAGATACGCAGTATTTT	CAISTHSGRGADTQYF
TRBD1	TRBV5-1	TRBJ2-7	NA	TGCGCCAGCAGCCCGGGACAGGGGCCCTACGAGCAGTACTTC	CASSPGQGPYEQYF
TRBD2	TRBV4-2	TRBJ2-3	NA	TGTGCCAGCAGCCAAGGACGGACTAGCGGATCTAGCACAGATACGCAGTATTTT	CASSQGRTSGSSTDTQYF
NA	TRBV5-6	TRBJ2-3	NA	TGTGCCAGCAGCTTGAGTGGACAATACACAGATACGCAGTATTTT	CASSLSGQYTDTQYF
NA	TRBV6-5	TRBJ2-5	NA	TGTGCCAGCAGCTCCCCGCCAGACAGTCAAGAGACCCAGTACTTC	CASSSPPDSQETQYF